The source of this TCR beta chain is a study of blood T cells in healthy people across ages. Findings and limits, study-wide: Researchers report that TCR beta diversity correlated strongly with naive T cell percentage.

Concerning this clonotype itself: Its antigen is as yet unknown.

A J-beta primer mix and a sample-barcoded 5' primer were used in a second PCR of about 6 to 12 cycles. Every single cDNA molecule received a tag from a template-switch adaptor with 12 random nucleotides. Using its own MiXCR run on the 5' RACE reads, TCRdb lists one record per CDR3 protein. The table lists under 1 million distinct CDR3 sequences, around 43% of them singletons. Trimming cost V 5 bases and J 8 bases; bases outside gene matches: 2. This CDR3 is built from 14 residues. The chain links TRBV12-3 or TRBV12-4 to TRBJ2-1, with TRBD2 matching 14 bases. The receptor was derived from a man in his sixties in good health. The sample consisted of blood. CDR3 nucleotides: TGTGCCAGCAGTGGGACTAGCGGGGGCCATGAGCAGTTCTTC. Residues: CASSGTSGGHEQFF.